This TCR beta chain originates from a study of cytomegalovirus exposure and HLA in healthy donors. Details on this clone: The antigen is undetermined.

The CDR3 covers 13 residues. Germline-derived CDR1 and CDR2 are MNHNY and SVGAGI (reference sequence). The V and J ends lost 8 bases and 5 bases respectively, with 13 bases between them. 13 Jbeta primers and 60 Vbeta primers were used for the PCR. Some clones are missing from TCRdb's copy, which holds only in-frame ones; the method was immunoSEQ multiplex PCR. The sample contains roughly 160,000 clones, approximately 71% of which appear only once. Broader study findings: A cluster of highly shared sequence variants was likely a sequencing artifact. Certain indistinguishable V segments, among them TRBV6-2 and TRBV6-3, were excluded.

The rearrangement uses TRBV6-6 and TRBJ2-1; D is possibly TRBD1 (6 bases). This sequence was found in a girl aged 10-17 years in good health and CMV-seronegative. Sequencing input: PBMCs. CDR3 sequence reads: CASLGAPDNEQFF. CDR3 DNA sequence: TGTGCCAGCTTGGGGGCACCGGACAATGAGCAGTTCTTC.